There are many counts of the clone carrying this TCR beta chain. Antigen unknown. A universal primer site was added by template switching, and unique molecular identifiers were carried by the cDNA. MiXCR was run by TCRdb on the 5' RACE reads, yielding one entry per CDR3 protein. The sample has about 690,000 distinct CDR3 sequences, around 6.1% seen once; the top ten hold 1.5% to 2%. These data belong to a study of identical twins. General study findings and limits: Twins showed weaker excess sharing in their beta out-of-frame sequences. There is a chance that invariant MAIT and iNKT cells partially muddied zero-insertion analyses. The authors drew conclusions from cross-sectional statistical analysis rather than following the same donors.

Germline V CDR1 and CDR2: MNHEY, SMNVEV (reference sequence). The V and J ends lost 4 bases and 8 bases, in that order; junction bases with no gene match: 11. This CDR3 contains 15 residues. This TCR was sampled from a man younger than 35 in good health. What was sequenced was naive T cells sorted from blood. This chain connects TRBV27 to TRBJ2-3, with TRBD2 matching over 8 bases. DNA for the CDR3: TGTGCCAGCAGTTCTCGGACTAGCTCCATGGGTACGCAGTATTTT. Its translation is CASSSRTSSMGTQYF.